This T cell receptor (beta chain) appears in the sequencing data of a study of OX40 agonist ivuxolimab in advanced cancers. Study-level information: Dose-escalation cases comprised hepatocellular carcinoma, melanoma, renal cell or head and neck cancer. Three individuals attained partial responses, comprising one hepatocellular carcinoma case and two cutaneous melanoma cases.

Points from the study as a whole: Expanded clones belonging to CD8+ T cells outnumbered, on average, those of CD4+. Which antigen the expanded peripheral T cells recognized is unknown.

V was cut by 1 base and J by 1 base, with 11 bases left in between. The CDR3 length is 15 residues. Per the germline V gene, CDR1 is SGHRS and CDR2 is YFSETQ. Comment on this clone: Its cognate antigen is unknown.

Data came from immunoSEQ multiplex PCR; TCRdb stores just in-frame clones and leaves some out. The sample records over 100,000 clones, roughly 91% being singletons. The rearrangement uses TRBV5-1 and TRBJ1-1; D may be TRBD1 (5 bases). This receptor was obtained from an adult with an advanced solid tumor such as melanoma, head and neck, liver or kidney cancer. Sequenced here: CD4+ or CD8+ T cells sorted from blood, sampled in a trial of the OX40 agonist ivuxolimab. CDR3 DNA sequence: TGCGCCAGCAGCTTGAGGGTAGGGGAGAACACTGAAGCTTTCTTT. Translation gives CASSLRVGENTEAFF.